This entry lists 18 T cell receptor beta chains sequenced from one sample in a study of cytomegalovirus exposure and HLA in healthy donors. 13 Jbeta primers and 60 Vbeta primers were used for the PCR. Sequenced by immunoSEQ multiplex PCR; TCRdb stores in-frame clones only, minus some. The sample lists around 61,000 clones, 65% to 70% occurring once. Source material: PBMCs. Every receptor here comes from a man between 40 and 49 years old in good health and CMV-seropositive.

The chain has TRBV6-1 and TRBJ2-1, with 16 bases that match TRBD2. Germline V gene sequence: CDR1 MNHNS, CDR2 SASEGT. V dropped 2 bases and J dropped 7; count of bases not matched to a gene: 2. This CDR3 spans 16 amino acids. The CDR3 DNA is TGTGCCAGCAGTGAACAGGGACTAGCGGGAGGGAATGAGCAGTTCTTC. Protein: CASSEQGLAGGNEQFF.

The chain combines TRBV13 with TRBJ2-1; 9 positions match TRBD2. The CDR3 runs 17 residues. V gave up 5 bases and J gave up 4 bases; unmatched junction bases: 12. The V gene's germline CDR1 is PRHDT and CDR2 FYEKMQ (reference sequence). As DNA, the CDR3 is TGTGCCAGCAGCGCCGTCGCGAGCGGGGGGCCATACAATGAGCAGTTCTTC. It translates to CASSAVASGGPYNEQFF.

V gene TRBV7-2 combines with J gene TRBJ2-1; 10 nucleotides line up with TRBD2. After removal of 11 bases from V and 3 bases from J, the junction contained 7 bases not matched to a gene. Per germline, CDR1 SGHTA and CDR2 FQGNSA. The CDR3 has 14 residues. CDR3 loop: CADHRTSGYNEQFF. CDR3 DNA: TGTGCCGATCACAGGACTAGCGGCTACAATGAGCAGTTCTTC.

The chain combines TRBV4-2 with TRBJ2-3; 7 bases are a match to TRBD2. The CDR3 runs to 16 residues. Germline trimming cut 1 base from V and 4 bases from J; bases unmatched to any gene: 8. Germline V gives CDR1 LGHNA, CDR2 YNFKEQ. The CDR3 sequence is CASSQGGAGEADTQYF. For the CDR3, the DNA is TGTGCCAGCAGCCAAGGGGGCGCGGGAGAAGCAGATACGCAGTATTTT.

The count of this clone is one. The CDR3, as DNA: TGCGCCAGCAGCCAAGATAGCGGGACGCTTGGCCATGAGCAGTTCTTC. It yields the protein CASSQDSGTLGHEQFF. V is TRBV4-1 and J is TRBJ2-1; TRBD2 agrees at 8 bases. The V segment lost 0 bases and the J segment 8 bases; nucleotides outside the gene matches: 9. Germline V gene data show CDR1 as MGHRA and CDR2 as YSYEKL. This CDR3 contains 16 residues.

The rearrangement uses TRBV18 and TRBJ2-1; 9 bases fit TRBD1. V dropped 6 bases and J dropped 5; count of bases not matched to a gene: 5. Germline CDR1 and CDR2: KGHSH and LQKENI. The CDR3 sequence is 14 residues long. CDR3 sequence: CASSRTGEDNEQFF. CDR3 in DNA: TGTGCCAGCTCCCGGACAGGGGAGGACAATGAGCAGTTCTTC.

This rearrangement joins TRBV11-3 to TRBJ2-1, with 13 bases aligning to TRBD2. The CDR3 has 14 residues. The germline gives CDR1 SGHNT, CDR2 YENEEA. The junction had 8 bases not matched to a gene; V was cut back by 7 bases and J by 11 bases. CDR3 DNA: TGTGCCAGCACCCCATCGACTAGCGGGAGGAAGCAGTTCTTC. It is translated as CASTPSTSGRKQFF.

The V call is TRBV27, the J call TRBJ2-7, with TRBD1 as a possible D gene (6 bases). The V end was cut by 4 bases, the J end by 2 bases, with 9 bases between. The CDR3 runs 13 residues. CDR1 is MNHEY and CDR2 is SMNVEV in the germline V gene (reference sequence). For the CDR3, the DNA is TGTGCCAGCAGTTCCTCAGGGGCCTACGAGCAGTACTTC. Amino acids: CASSSSGAYEQYF.

The rearrangement uses TRBV18 and TRBJ2-3; D possibly corresponds to TRBD1 (6 bases). Germline-derived CDR1 and CDR2 are KGHSH and LQKENI. There are 16 residues in the CDR3. Trimming left V 0 bases short and J 4 bases short, with 14 bases between. CDR3 loop: CASSPPLGAGSDTQYF. CDR3 coding DNA: TGTGCCAGCTCACCACCTTTGGGGGCCGGGTCAGATACGCAGTATTTT.

The chain links TRBV10-3 to TRBJ1-4; the D gene is possibly TRBD1 (6 bases). V was cut by 2 bases and J by 8 bases, with 12 bases left in between. The V gene's germline CDR1 is ENHRY and CDR2 SYGVKD. CDR3 length: 14 amino acids. The CDR3 DNA sequence: TGTGCCATCAGTGAGGGACAGATTAGGGAAAAACTGTTTTTT. Its translation: CAISEGQIREKLFF.

The chain has TRBV9 and TRBJ2-5, with a possible D match to TRBD2 (5 bases). Germline V lookup: CDR1 SGDLS, CDR2 YYNGEE. V dropped 2 bases and J dropped 5 bases, with 19 bases sitting between them. The CDR3 consists of 16 residues. The CDR3 nucleotides read TGTGCCAGCAGCGTGAGCGGCAACCCCCCCCGGGAGACCCAGTACTTC. As protein: CASSVSGNPPRETQYF.

The CDR3 coding sequence is TGTGCCAGCTCACCACGGGGGGGGAGAGGACAAGAGACCCAGTACTTC. This translates into CASSPRGGRGQETQYF. The chain uses TRBV18 and TRBJ2-5; 7 bases align to TRBD2. The germline CDR1 and CDR2 sequences are KGHSH and LQKENI. The ends lost 1 base at V and 2 bases at J; junction bases unmatched: 7. CDR3 size: 16 residues.

The chain links TRBV4-2 to TRBJ1-2; a possible D gene is TRBD1 (6 bases). Germline-derived CDR1 and CDR2 are LGHNA and YNFKEQ. Trimming removed 0 bases at V and 8 bases at J, with 22 bases between. The CDR3 is 17 amino acids. The CDR3 sequence is CASSQEDQRGGRVGYTF. The CDR3 DNA reads as TGTGCCAGCAGCCAAGAGGACCAGAGGGGGGGAAGGGTAGGCTACACCTTC.

The chain is built from TRBV2 and TRBJ2-3, with 11 nucleotides matching TRBD2. This CDR3 spans 17 amino acids. The ends lost 10 bases at V and 3 bases at J; junction bases unmatched: 15. The germline V gene encodes CDR1 SNHLY and CDR2 FYNNEI. CDR3 sequence (DNA): TGTGCCACCAGGGTCCTAGCGGGAGGAAGCAGGACAGATACGCAGTATTTT. This codes for CATRVLAGGSRTDTQYF.

CDR3 sequence: CASSQDQTETYEQYF. The CDR3, as DNA: TGTGCCAGCAGCCAAGATCAGACGGAGACCTACGAGCAGTACTTC. The genes are TRBV4-2 and TRBJ2-7; D is ambiguous. This CDR3 region has 15 residues. Per the germline V gene, CDR1 is LGHNA and CDR2 is YNFKEQ. Trimming stripped 0 bases from V and 2 bases from J, with 11 bases between.

The rearrangement uses TRBV9 and TRBJ2-2; TRBD2 matches 8 bases. The CDR3 extends over 15 amino acids. Looked up from germline, CDR1 is SGDLS and CDR2 is YYNGEE. V was clipped by 1 base and J by 7 bases; unmatched bases: 6. CDR3 coding DNA: TGTGCCAGCAGCGTAAGCGGGAGAGTTAGCGGGGAGCTGTTTTTT. Protein sequence: CASSVSGRVSGELFF.

The rearrangement uses TRBV7-2 and TRBJ2-1; 9 bases fit TRBD2. Losses at the gene ends were 1 base for V and 4 bases for J; bases not matched to a gene: 11. The germline V gene encodes CDR1 SGHTA and CDR2 FQGNSA. The CDR3 has 18 residues. CDR3 nucleotide sequence: TGTGCCAGCAGCTTAGAACATCAAGCGGGAGGTGGGTACAATGAGCAGTTCTTC. This sequence encodes CASSLEHQAGGGYNEQFF. The full variable domain, in which reference TRBV7-2 and TRBJ2-1 provide the parts outside the CDR3, is GAGVSQSPSNKVTEKGKDVELRCDPISGHTALYWYRQSLGQGLEFLIYFQGNSAPDKSGLPSDRFSAERTGGSVSTLTIQRTQQEDSAVYLCASSLEHQAGGGYNEQFFGPGTRLTVL.

A single count supports this clone. V and J are TRBV19 and TRBJ1-1, with a possible D match to TRBD1 (6 bases). The CDR3 sequence is 15 residues long. Germline V lookup: CDR1 LNHDA, CDR2 SQIVND (reference sequence). Trimming took off 5 bases at V and 5 bases at J, with 18 bases between the two ends. CDR3 nucleotide sequence: TGTGCCAGTAGTTCCTCATCTAAAAGGGGGACTGAAGCTTTCTTT. Its translation: CASSSSSKRGTEAFF.